The 16 T cell receptor beta chains listed next were all sequenced from one sample in a study of blood T cells in healthy people across ages. For the second PCR, which ran for about 7 to 11 cycles, a sample-barcoded 5' primer and a J-beta primer mix were used. A single record per CDR3 protein comes from TCRdb applying MiXCR to the 5' RACE reads. The sample records 1 million to 1.2 million distinct CDR3 sequences, more than 30% being singletons. The sequenced sample consisted of blood. The receptors stem from a man younger than 35 in good health.

The chain employs TRBV11-2 and TRBJ2-2; weak D call: TRBD2 (6 bases). The CDR3 is 15 residues long. Trimming took 5 bases from V and 3 from J, leaving 13 bases between them. Germline-derived CDR1 and CDR2 are SGHAT and FQNNGV. The CDR3 loop is CASSTEGTYTGELFF. CDR3 bases: TGTGCCAGCAGCACCGAAGGGACTTACACCGGGGAGCTGTTTTTT.

This clonotype was seen only a few times. The V call is TRBV4-3, the J call TRBJ2-7, with no clear D. The CDR3 sequence is 13 residues long. V lost 1 base, J lost 3 bases, and 7 bases lay in between. Germline V gene sequence: CDR1 LGHNA, CDR2 YSLEER. The CDR3 region has the DNA TGCGCCAGCAGCCAAGCAACACACTACGAGCAGTACTTC. Its protein product is CASSQATHYEQYF.

The genes are TRBV27 and TRBJ1-2; weak D call: TRBD1 (5 bases). The CDR3 sequence is 12 residues long. Trimming took 5 bases from V and 6 from J, leaving 10 bases between them. Germline V gene lookup returns CDR1 MNHEY and CDR2 SMNVEV (reference sequence). CDR3 residues: CASSRGTDGYTF. The CDR3 DNA is TGTGCCAGCAGTCGCGGGACGGATGGCTACACCTTC.

CDR3 protein: CASSLKEEETQYF. The CDR3, as DNA: TGCGCCAGCAGCCTCAAAGAGGAAGAGACCCAGTACTTC. The V and J genes are TRBV4-1 and TRBJ2-5; D is ambiguous. Germline lookup yields CDR1 MGHRA and CDR2 YSYEKL. The V and J ends lost 4 bases and 3 bases respectively, with 9 bases between them. This CDR3 is built from 13 residues.

The chain carries TRBV12-3 or TRBV12-4 and TRBJ1-5, with a tentative D call TRBD1 (6 bases). The CDR3 runs 15 residues. Between the trimmed V and J ends, which lost 6 bases and 1 base, there was a span of 13 bases. CDR3 region: CASRSDRLSNQPQHF. The DNA of the CDR3 is TGTGCCAGCAGATCTGACAGGTTAAGCAATCAGCCCCAGCATTTT.

The chain has TRBV28 and TRBJ2-3; either TRBD1 or TRBD2 may supply D (5 bases each). This CDR3 region has 16 residues. V was shortened by 5 bases and J by 0 bases, with 15 bases between the two germline ends. Germline lookup yields CDR1 MDHEN and CDR2 SYDVKM. The CDR3 nucleotides read TGTGCCAGCAGTACCGGGGCACCTAGAAGCACAGATACGCAGTATTTT. Translating gives CASSTGAPRSTDTQYF.

This clonotype has only a few counts. The rearrangement links TRBV6-5 to TRBJ1-1; TRBD1 agrees at 9 bases. V lost 5 bases to trimming and J lost 5 bases; unmatched junction nucleotides: 6. From germline, CDR1 is MNHEY and CDR2 SVGAGI. The length of the CDR3 is 14 residues. The CDR3 DNA is TGTGCCAGCAGTCCCCGGGACAGGGCGACTGAAGCTTTCTTT. Its protein is CASSPRDRATEAFF.

This clonotype was seen many times. The J gene is TRBJ2-3, the V gene TRBV10-3; D not resolved. The CDR3 runs 15 residues. Germline CDR1 is ENHRY and CDR2 is SYGVKD. V was trimmed by 0 bases and J by 0 bases, leaving 7 bases between them. CDR3 loop: CAISESNGSTDTQYF. For the CDR3, the DNA is TGTGCCATCAGTGAGTCCAACGGTAGCACAGATACGCAGTATTTT.

J is TRBJ2-3 and V is TRBV9; D is perhaps TRBD1 (6 bases). Trimming cost V 1 base and J 1 base, with 22 bases left between them. In germline, CDR1 is SGDLS, CDR2 YYNGEE. This CDR3 has 19 amino acids. The DNA of the CDR3 is TGTGCCAGCAGCGTATCTTTTTCCCTTCTCAGGGGTCGCACAGATACGCAGTATTTT. Its translation is CASSVSFSLLRGRTDTQYF.

CDR3 sequence reads: CASSLEAAYQETQYF. Here the CDR3 DNA reads TGCGCCAGCAGCTTGGAGGCAGCGTACCAAGAGACCCAGTACTTC. The chain couples TRBV5-1 to TRBJ2-5; D is unclear. Germline V lookup: CDR1 SGHRS, CDR2 YFSETQ. V lost 0 bases to trimming and J lost 0 bases, with 9 bases between them. The CDR3 is 15 residues long.

This clonotype has just a few counts. This sequence joins TRBV4-2 and TRBJ2-3; D not certain. CDR3 size: 14 residues. Looked up from germline, CDR1 is LGHNA and CDR2 is YNFKEQ. Trimming removed 4 bases at V and 3 bases at J, with 11 bases between. CDR3 nucleotide sequence: TGTGCCAGCAGCCCTCCCGAGGCGACAGATACGCAGTATTTT. Translated, it gives CASSPPEATDTQYF.

In the case of this clonotype: The conserved closing phenylalanine or tryptophan is absent in this CDR3, likely reflecting a read error. The genes are TRBV6-2 or TRBV6-3 and TRBJ2-1; perhaps TRBD1 as D (6 bases). The CDR3 has 14 residues. The germline V gene encodes CDR1 MNHEY and CDR2 SVGEGT. V gave up 5 bases and J gave up 1 base, with 9 bases separating them. The CDR3 sequence: CASSRQGSYNEQFL. The DNA of the CDR3 is TGTGCCAGCAGTCGTCAGGGGTCCTACAATGAGCAGTTCCTT.

This clonotype turned up a few times. CDR3 sequence: CASSGDRQETQYF. For the CDR3, the DNA is TGTGCCAGCAGCGGGGACAGGCAAGAGACCCAGTACTTC. The V gene is TRBV25-1, the J gene TRBJ2-5; 8 positions agree with TRBD1. The V segment lost 6 bases and the J segment 2 bases; nucleotides outside the gene matches: 2. CDR1 is MGHDK and CDR2 is SYGVNS in the germline V gene. The CDR3 sequence is 13 residues long.

This clonotype was recorded only once. This chain links TRBV7-2 with TRBJ2-3, with 10 positions matching TRBD2. CDR3 length: 15 residues. The trim removed 5 bases at V and 6 bases at J, leaving 8 bases unmatched. CDR1 SGHTA and CDR2 FQGNSA come from the germline V gene. CDR3 in DNA: TGTGCCAGCAGCCCTAGCGGGGGAGGTTCCGATACGCAGTATTTT. Translation: CASSPSGGGSDTQYF.

This clonotype occurred a few times. The J gene is TRBJ2-1, the V gene TRBV6-6; D not resolved. V was clipped by 2 bases and J by 0 bases, with 11 bases between them. Germline V lookup: CDR1 MNHNY, CDR2 SVGAGI (reference sequence). This CDR3 is built from 16 residues. Here the CDR3 reads CASSYPTVSSYNEQFF. The CDR3 nucleotides read TGTGCCAGCAGTTACCCGACGGTGAGCTCCTACAATGAGCAGTTCTTC.

This chain links TRBV27 with TRBJ1-1, with 8 bases that match TRBD1. The CDR3 runs to 15 residues. V dropped 5 bases and J dropped 4; count of bases not matched to a gene: 9. Germline CDR1 is MNHEY and CDR2 is SMNVEV (reference sequence). CDR3 sequence (DNA): TGTGCCAGCAGTATCCCTCAGGGGGCTCCCACTGAAGCTTTCTTT. Translating gives CASSIPQGAPTEAFF.